The 20 T cell receptor beta chains given below trace back to one sample, sequenced in a study of identical twins. TCRdb re-called the 5' RACE reads with MiXCR, one entry per CDR3 protein. This table holds some 570,000 distinct CDR3 sequences, 20% to 25% found once. The data also belong to a second study, concerning yellow fever vaccine responses in identical twins.

Sequenced: CD4+ T cells sorted from blood. These receptors were collected from a woman between 18 and 30 years old in good health.

This clonotype has a handful of counts. The chain joins TRBV7-2 to TRBJ2-7, with TRBD1 as a possible D gene (5 bases). This CDR3 has 15 residues. With 0 bases removed from V and 3 bases from J, the gap between germline ends came to 12 bases. CDR1 is SGHTA, CDR2 FQGNSA, per germline. Written as DNA, the CDR3 is TGTGCCAGCAGCTTAGCAGGGGCAGGGTTCTACGAGCAGTACGTC. As protein: CASSLAGAGFYEQYV.

This clonotype came up a few times. This rearrangement joins TRBV7-8 to TRBJ2-4; TRBD1 is a possible D gene (6 bases). V gave up 5 bases and J gave up 0 bases, with 11 bases separating them. Germline-derived CDR1 and CDR2 are SGHVS and FQNEAQ. CDR3 length equals 15 residues. CDR3 residues: CASSRDRIAKNIQYF. CDR3 DNA: TGTGCCAGCAGCCGTGACAGGATAGCCAAAAACATTCAGTACTTC.

The chain carries TRBV7-9 and TRBJ2-5; no clear D gene. The CDR3 has 14 residues. The germline V gene encodes CDR1 SEHNR and CDR2 FQNEAQ (reference sequence). V lost 0 bases and J lost 0, with 5 bases in between. For the CDR3, the DNA is TGTGCCAGCAGCTTAGCGCCGAACCAAGAGACCCAGTACTTC. This sequence encodes CASSLAPNQETQYF.

This clonotype was counted many times. This chain joins TRBV12-3 or TRBV12-4 and TRBJ2-1, with 7 bases fitting TRBD1. The CDR3 spans 14 residues. J gave up 5 bases and V 5 bases, and 6 bases lay outside the gene matches. The chain's CDR3 is CASSLTGQNNEQFF. In DNA form, the CDR3 reads TGTGCCAGCAGTCTGACAGGGCAAAACAATGAGCAGTTCTTC.

The chain combines TRBV4-1 with TRBJ2-1; 9 bases are shared with TRBD1. V shed 4 bases, J shed 1 base, and the junction held 5 bases outside the gene matches. This CDR3 comprises 16 residues. Germline CDR1 MGHRA, CDR2 YSYEKL. The CDR3 loop is CASSRAGTGSYNEQFF. The CDR3 DNA reads as TGCGCCAGCAGCCGGGCCGGGACAGGGTCCTACAATGAGCAGTTCTTC.

Only a few counts were recorded for this clonotype. The gene calls are TRBV3-1 and TRBJ2-7; unclear D gene. The germline CDR1 and CDR2 sequences are LGHDT and YNNKEL (reference sequence). This CDR3 is built from 11 residues. Trimming removed 1 base from V and 6 bases from J, with 4 bases in between. CDR3 nucleotide sequence: TGTGCCAGCAGCCAAGCATCCGAGCAGTACTTC. Translated, it gives CASSQASEQYF.

This clonotype came up many times. V usage is TRBV19 and J usage is TRBJ1-1; TRBD1 might be the D (5 bases). Trimming pared 8 bases from V and 6 bases from J, leaving 16 bases between. The germline gives CDR1 LNHDA, CDR2 SQIVND (reference sequence). The CDR3 totals 13 residues. CDR3 coding DNA: TGTGCCAGTGGGGTAGAGGGAGGGGCTGAAGCTTTCTTT. It translates to CASGVEGGAEAFF.

This clonotype was seen more than once but under ten times. The chain carries TRBV7-8 and TRBJ2-1; 8 bases match TRBD2. Germline lookup yields CDR1 SGHVS and CDR2 FQNEAQ. Germline trimming cut 5 bases from V and 8 bases from J; bases unmatched to any gene: 14. The CDR3 has 16 residues. CDR3 sequence: CASSRAGGLVFYEQFF. The CDR3 DNA follows: TGTGCCAGCAGCCGAGCTGGGGGACTAGTATTTTATGAGCAGTTCTTC.

This clonotype came up a few times. DNA of the CDR3: TGTGCCAGCAGTTTAGCTCGGACAGGGGGGCTCTATGGCTACACCTTC. Encoded protein: CASSLARTGGLYGYTF. V gene TRBV12-3 or TRBV12-4 combines with J gene TRBJ1-2, with 10 bases that match TRBD1. Trimming removed 0 bases from V and 4 bases from J; junction bases left unmatched: 5. This CDR3 has 16 amino acids.

The chain recombines TRBV11-2 with TRBJ2-1; D perhaps matches TRBD1 (5 bases). V dropped 1 base and J dropped 5 bases, with 9 bases sitting between them. The CDR3 length is 14 residues. CDR1 and CDR2 from the germline V gene are SGHAT and FQNNGV. The CDR3 loop reads CASSLVGQDNEQFF. In DNA, the CDR3 is TGTGCCAGCAGCTTAGTTGGACAAGACAATGAGCAGTTCTTC. Combining the CDR3 with reference TRBV11-2 and TRBJ2-1 gives the whole variable domain EAGVAQSPRYKIIEKRQSVAFWCNPISGHATLYWYQQILGQGPKLLIQFQNNGVVDDSQLPKDRFSAERLKGVDSTLKIQPAKLEDSAVYLCASSLVGQDNEQFFGPGTRLTVL.

The CDR3 sequence is CASRGGQGRFNEQFF. The CDR3 DNA sequence: TGTGCCAGCAGAGGGGGACAGGGACGTTTCAATGAGCAGTTCTTC. This sequence joins TRBV7-6 and TRBJ2-1; 9 bases fit TRBD1. V lost 6 bases to trimming and J lost 6 bases; unmatched junction nucleotides: 9. The length of the CDR3 is 15 residues. Germline CDR1 SGHVS, CDR2 FNYEAQ.

V usage is TRBV2 and J usage is TRBJ2-1; tentative D call: TRBD2 (5 bases). V was shortened by 7 bases and J by 6 bases, with 19 bases between the two germline ends. Germline V gene sequence: CDR1 SNHLY, CDR2 FYNNEI. This CDR3 is 15 amino acids long. In nucleotides, the CDR3 is TGTGCCAGCACCCGGACTCTCCCTGACCCCAATGAGCAGTTCTTC. This translates into CASTRTLPDPNEQFF.

This clonotype came up a few times. V is TRBV24-1 and J is TRBJ2-5, with 7 positions matching TRBD2. This CDR3 region has 15 residues. The V and J ends lost 2 bases and 5 bases, in that order; junction bases with no gene match: 7. Germline CDR1 reads KGHDR; CDR2 reads SFDVKD. The CDR3 sequence is CATSDYGGSPETQYF. The CDR3 nucleotides read TGTGCCACCAGTGATTACGGCGGGAGTCCCGAGACCCAGTACTTC.

This clonotype was detected a few times. The rearrangement joins TRBV18 to TRBJ1-1; D perhaps matches TRBD1 (6 bases). This CDR3 has 15 residues. Germline CDR1 and CDR2: KGHSH and LQKENI. Trimming took off 0 bases at V and 1 base at J, with 9 bases between the two ends. CDR3 sequence: CASSPPTGQNTEAFF. The CDR3 DNA follows: TGTGCCAGCTCACCACCGACAGGACAGAACACTGAAGCTTTCTTT. Full variable domain (remainder filled in from reference TRBV18 and TRBJ1-1): NAGVMQNPRHLVRRRGQEARLRCSPMKGHSHVYWYRQLPEEGLKFMVYLQKENIIDESGMPKERFSAEFPKEGPSILRIQQVVRGDSAAYFCASSPPTGQNTEAFFGQGTRLTVV.

The chain uses TRBV12-3 or TRBV12-4 and TRBJ2-7; 7 positions agree with TRBD1. The CDR3 is made up of 13 amino acids. V lost 5 bases, J lost 3 bases, and 4 bases stayed unmatched. The CDR3 DNA sequence: TGTGCCAGCAGTACAGGGGACCGCTACGAGCAGTACGTC. Translating gives CASSTGDRYEQYV.

This rearrangement joins TRBV9 to TRBJ2-5, with 10 bases lining up with TRBD2. The length of the CDR3 is 16 residues. V was pared by 0 bases and J by 2 bases, with 4 bases of the junction left unmatched. CDR1 is SGDLS and CDR2 is YYNGEE in the germline V gene. DNA for the CDR3: TGTGCCAGCAGCGTAGGGACTAGCGGCCTTCAAGAGACCCAGTACTTC. This codes for CASSVGTSGLQETQYF.

CDR3 sequence (DNA): TGTGCCAGCAGTCGCCCCCCGGGTTCCTACAATGAGCAGTTCTTC. Protein: CASSRPPGSYNEQFF. The V and J genes are TRBV6-2 or TRBV6-3 and TRBJ2-1; no reliable D call. Trimming removed 5 bases from V and 1 base from J, with 12 bases in between. CDR3 length equals 15 residues. CDR1 is MNHEY, CDR2 SVGEGT, per germline.

CDR3 nucleotides: TGTGCCAGCAGTTTATCAAGGGGGCAAGGTGAAGCTTTCTTT. Its protein is CASSLSRGQGEAFF. V and J are TRBV12-3 or TRBV12-4 and TRBJ1-1; 7 bases are a match to TRBD1. CDR3 length: 14 amino acids. Losses at the gene ends were 2 bases for V and 7 bases for J; bases not matched to a gene: 7.

This clonotype was counted a few times. The chain carries TRBV29-1 and TRBJ2-7; D is undetermined. This CDR3 contains 12 residues. Trimming pared 2 bases from V and 0 bases from J, leaving 5 bases between. Germline CDR1 reads SQVTM; CDR2 reads ANQGSEA. The CDR3 reads CSVERISYEQYV. The CDR3 DNA reads as TGCAGCGTTGAACGGATCTCCTACGAGCAGTACGTC.

The CDR3 loop reads CASSYGGTAKNTGELFF. Here the CDR3 DNA reads TGTGCCAGCAGTTACGGGGGGACGGCCAAGAACACCGGGGAGCTGTTTTTT. V is TRBV6-5 and J is TRBJ2-2; possibly TRBD2 for D (6 bases). Germline-derived CDR1 and CDR2 are MNHEY and SVGAGI. V was trimmed by 2 bases and J by 1 base, leaving 14 bases between them. The CDR3 runs to 17 residues.